The rows below give T cell receptor beta chains drawn from one sample of a study of CD8 T cells in Susac syndrome. Each CDR3 protein is one row after TCRdb ran MiXCR on the immunoSEQ multiplex PCR reads. The table includes about 300,000 distinct CDR3 sequences, over 75% detected once. The specimen was CD8+ T cells from PBMCs. All receptors derive from a human donor with multiple sclerosis. The CDR3 runs from the conserved cysteine through the conserved F or W. A D gene is named only where the DNA matches it firmly. A clone size is listed for some rows: how often the clone was seen (once, few, many), or a class if it is expanded.

D gene: TRBD1; J gene: TRBJ2-1; V gene: TRBV19; clone size: -; CDR3 protein: CASSDGQGAHNEQFF; CDR3 DNA: TGTGCCAGTAGTGACGGACAGGGCGCCCACAATGAGCAGTTCTTC
D gene: TRBD1; J gene: TRBJ1-4; V gene: TRBV7-8; clone size: -; CDR3 protein: CASSTLTGGAGTNEKLFF; CDR3 DNA: TGTGCCAGCAGCACCCTGACAGGGGGCGCGGGAACTAATGAAAAACTGTTTTTT
D gene: -; J gene: TRBJ2-7; V gene: TRBV28; clone size: -; CDR3 protein: CASSLSQEFYEQYF; CDR3 DNA: TGTGCCAGCAGTTTATCACAGGAATTCTACGAGCAGTACTTC
D gene: -; J gene: TRBJ2-2; V gene: TRBV7-9; clone size: -; CDR3 protein: CASSLAIQAVLHTGELFF; CDR3 DNA: TGTGCCAGCAGCTTAGCGATACAGGCGGTCTTACACACCGGGGAGCTGTTTTTT
D gene: -; J gene: TRBJ1-2; V gene: TRBV13; clone size: -; CDR3 protein: CASSSSPPGRLGYTF; CDR3 DNA: TGTGCCAGCAGCTCCTCTCCACCAGGTCGTCTTGGCTACACCTTC
D gene: TRBD2; J gene: TRBJ2-3; V gene: TRBV20-1; clone size: once; CDR3 protein: CSARDRVSGSHNTQYF; CDR3 DNA: TGCAGTGCTAGAGATCGGGTTAGCGGGAGCCACAATACGCAGTATTTT
D gene: -; J gene: TRBJ2-2; V gene: TRBV12-1; clone size: once; CDR3 protein: CASSFGTTHLRGIYTGELFF; CDR3 DNA: TGTGCCAGCAGCTTCGGGACGACCCACCTGAGGGGGATTTACACCGGGGAGCTGTTTTTT
D gene: TRBD2; J gene: TRBJ2-3; V gene: TRBV6-2/TRBV6-3; clone size: -; CDR3 protein: CASREVAGVPDTQYF; CDR3 DNA: TGTGCCAGCAGAGAAGTAGCGGGAGTCCCAGATACGCAGTATTTT
D gene: TRBD2; J gene: TRBJ2-3; V gene: TRBV28; clone size: -; CDR3 protein: CASTHDMREGGTDTQYF; CDR3 DNA: TGTGCCAGCACCCACGACATGAGGGAGGGCGGCACAGATACGCAGTATTTT
D gene: -; J gene: TRBJ1-3; V gene: TRBV7-2; clone size: -; CDR3 protein: CASSPGISGNTIYF; CDR3 DNA: TGTGCCAGCAGCCCGGGGATCTCTGGAAACACCATATATTTT
D gene: -; J gene: TRBJ1-4; V gene: TRBV11-2; clone size: -; CDR3 protein: CASSLDRNGNEKLFF; CDR3 DNA: TGTGCCAGCAGCTTAGATCGGAACGGAAATGAAAAACTGTTTTTT
D gene: TRBD2; J gene: TRBJ2-1; V gene: TRBV7-6; clone size: -; CDR3 protein: CASSLFGATGGGNEQFF; CDR3 DNA: TGTGCCAGCAGCTTATTCGGGGCCACAGGCGGGGGCAATGAGCAGTTCTTC
D gene: -; J gene: TRBJ2-7; V gene: TRBV19; clone size: -; CDR3 protein: CASRGRLSPSYEQYF; CDR3 DNA: TGTGCCAGTAGGGGCAGGCTATCACCATCCTACGAGCAGTACTTC
D gene: -; J gene: TRBJ1-5; V gene: TRBV6-2/TRBV6-3; clone size: -; CDR3 protein: CASGPGRPNQPQHF; CDR3 DNA: TGTGCCAGCGGCCCGGGCCGGCCAAATCAGCCCCAGCATTTT
D gene: TRBD1; J gene: TRBJ1-2; V gene: TRBV27; clone size: -; CDR3 protein: CASSFTGGEIEGYTF; CDR3 DNA: TGTGCCAGCAGTTTCACAGGGGGCGAAATAGAGGGCTACACCTTC
D gene: -; J gene: TRBJ2-1; V gene: TRBV28; clone size: -; CDR3 protein: CASSGRLLVGRFF; CDR3 DNA: TGTGCCAGCAGTGGACGGCTACTGGTCGGGCGGTTCTTC
D gene: -; J gene: TRBJ1-2; V gene: TRBV5-1; clone size: -; CDR3 protein: CVSSLAEDNLGYTF; CDR3 DNA: TGCGTCAGCAGCTTGGCCGAGGACAACCTAGGCTACACCTTC
D gene: -; J gene: TRBJ2-3; V gene: TRBV4-1; clone size: -; CDR3 protein: CASKHTDTQYF; CDR3 DNA: TGCGCCAGCAAACACACAGATACGCAGTATTTT
D gene: -; J gene: TRBJ2-1; V gene: TRBV4-3; clone size: once; CDR3 protein: CASSQERGSSYNEQFF; CDR3 DNA: TGCGCCAGCAGCCAGGAAAGGGGAAGCTCCTACAATGAGCAGTTCTTC
D gene: TRBD1; J gene: TRBJ1-2; V gene: TRBV27; clone size: -; CDR3 protein: CASSDREYGYTF; CDR3 DNA: TGTGCCAGCAGTGACAGGGAGTATGGCTACACCTTC
D gene: TRBD1; J gene: TRBJ1-4; V gene: TRBV3-1; clone size: few; CDR3 protein: CASSHTGTGEEKLFF; CDR3 DNA: TGTGCCAGCAGCCACACCGGGACAGGGGAAGAAAAACTGTTTTTT
D gene: TRBD1; J gene: TRBJ2-6; V gene: TRBV6-2/TRBV6-3; clone size: -; CDR3 protein: CASSYSPSEQGPGDLRANVLTF; CDR3 DNA: TGTGCCAGCAGTTACTCCCCAAGCGAACAGGGGCCGGGTGACCTCCGGGCCAACGTCCTGACTTTC
D gene: -; J gene: TRBJ1-1; V gene: TRBV6-4; clone size: -; CDR3 protein: CASSDSADSPEAFF; CDR3 DNA: TGTGCCAGCAGTGACTCTGCCGACAGCCCTGAAGCTTTCTTT
D gene: -; J gene: TRBJ2-3; V gene: TRBV28; clone size: -; CDR3 protein: CASSGAGLSTDTQYF; CDR3 DNA: TGTGCCAGCAGTGGGGCTGGCTTGAGCACAGATACGCAGTATTTT
D gene: -; J gene: TRBJ2-1; V gene: TRBV14; clone size: -; CDR3 protein: CASSQYSGGVYNEQFF; CDR3 DNA: TGTGCCAGCAGCCAATATTCTGGCGGGGTCTACAATGAGCAGTTCTTC
D gene: TRBD1; J gene: TRBJ1-1; V gene: TRBV9; clone size: few; CDR3 protein: CASSPRGTDTEAFF; CDR3 DNA: TGTGCCAGCAGCCCCAGAGGGACAGACACTGAAGCTTTCTTT